The text below deals with one TCR beta chain. It has no known antigen specificity. Base qualities are not at hand, and no much larger clone is one base apart. The immunoSEQ Assay, a bias-controlled multiplex PCR, was used to amplify TCRbeta CDR3 regions from genomic DNA. Per the source publication's procedure: The number of nucleated cells in each sample was estimated by amplification of reference gene primers within the assay. To quantify the absolute abundance of each unique TCRbeta CDR3 rearrangement, sequence reads were collapsed and filtered. Productive Simpson clonality was computed per sample as the square root of Simpson's diversity index over productive rearrangements. TCRdb carries this immuneACCESS record with in-frame sequences only. Its versions omit some clonotypes, under half of them owing to an unresolved V gene in the studies checked, with the rest unexplained. V and J calls plus clone size are reproduced from that table; the DNA served to infer D and trimming. This sample holds 150,000 to 200,000 clones; 70% to 85% were observed only once. The ten top clones hold 6% to 8.5% of the sample.

This sample was taken from a study of blood T cell repertoires in COVID-19 (dated by TCRdb to the early 2020s). A note on the overall study: The collaborator samples originated in the United States, Italy and Spain and spanned the acute and convalescent phases of COVID-19. Samples were obtained from the ongoing ImmuneRACE study (first 160 participants) and from 1,254 subjects provided by 6 global collaborators. Nearly every sample came with metadata listing a de-identified subject ID, COVID-19 status, age in years and sex. The material from the prospective study consisted of cDNA or gDNA derived from T cells, B-cell-depleted T cells, or PBMCs. Where available, HLA class I and class II types were taken from metadata supplied by the sample provider and were not determined by assay-based typing. The repertoires were released in a freely available public database intended as a resource for research on the immune response to SARS-CoV-2. Subjects who had been exposed to COVID-19, were actively infected with it, or had recovered from it provided the deeply sampled blood TCRbeta repertoires that made up the dataset.

Collaborating institutions collected whole blood in K2EDTA tubes following their own protocols. For TCRbeta analysis, collaborators shipped samples as frozen whole blood, isolated PBMCs, or DNA extracted from either of those sample types. Beyond this particular receptor, the publication reports: The amount of clinical and demographic metadata varied by source and participant and was provided uncurated.

V and J are truncated by 2 bases and 3 bases respectively, leaving an intervening sequence of 22 bases. Reading the germline V gene gives CDR1 SGHRS and CDR2 YFSETQ. The CDR3 starts with the cysteine, ends with the phenylalanine, and has 18 residues. The kept DNA is CDR3 alone, 54 bases in frame from the first base. Material for sequencing was peripheral blood. Recombination linked TRBV5-1 to TRBJ2-3; the best D guess is TRBD2, with 7 bases matching. The origin of this receptor is a human donor in a cohort sampled during active COVID-19. In nucleotides, the sequence is TGCGCCAGCAGCTTTCCCTTGGCCGGGGGGCGCAGGACAGATACGCAGTATTTT. Its protein product is CASSFPLAGGRRTDTQYF.